These 32 T cell receptor beta chains originate from one sample sequenced in a study of T-cell memory formation after mild COVID-19. TCRdb analysed the 5' RACE reads with MiXCR anew, one entry per CDR3 protein. The repertoire holds roughly 410,000 distinct CDR3 sequences, with 20% to 30% as singletons. Specimen: PBMCs or a T cell subset sorted from them (not recorded which). These receptors all come from an adult woman who had mild COVID-19 (a few samples of this study predate the infection). Cell type and time point are not known.

This clonotype was recorded a few times. The chain is built from TRBV29-1 and TRBJ2-3; a possible D gene is TRBD1 (5 bases). This CDR3 contains 13 residues. Germline CDR1 SQVTM, CDR2 ANQGSEA. The germline V and J ends were trimmed by 5 bases and 3 bases, with 12 bases remaining between them. CDR3 sequence: CSVLAGKTDTQYF. The DNA for the CDR3 is TGCAGCGTTCTGGCAGGGAAAACAGATACGCAGTATTTT.

This clonotype turned up a few times. The chain employs TRBV5-6 and TRBJ2-7; 9 bases map to TRBD1. Unmatched junction bases numbered 13, after V lost 1 base and J lost 5 bases. Germline CDR1 reads SGHDT; CDR2 reads YYEEEE. This CDR3 contains 17 residues. CDR3 loop: CASSLPLGRTGEDEQYF. CDR3 in DNA: TGTGCCAGCAGCTTGCCACTCGGCAGGACAGGGGAGGACGAGCAGTACTTC.

The rearrangement joins TRBV20-1 to TRBJ2-3, with D possibly matching TRBD2 (6 bases). Germline lookup yields CDR1 DFQATT and CDR2 SNEGSKA (reference sequence). This CDR3 has 10 residues. CDR3 in amino acids: CRAGTDTQYF. CDR3 nucleotides: TGCAGGGCGGGGACAGATACGCAGTATTTT.

The rearrangement links TRBV24-1 to TRBJ2-1, with D perhaps matching TRBD2 (5 bases). Trimming removed 1 base at V and 5 bases at J, with 8 bases between. The CDR3 is 14 residues long. Per germline, CDR1 KGHDR and CDR2 SFDVKD. CDR3 sequence: CATSDFTGNNEQFF. The CDR3 DNA is TGTGCCACCAGTGATTTTACGGGGAACAATGAGCAGTTCTTC.

J is TRBJ2-7 and V is TRBV29-1, with D unresolved. This CDR3 contains 13 residues. Trimming stripped 7 bases from V and 2 bases from J, with 15 bases between. Germline CDR1 and CDR2: SQVTM and ANQGSEA. The CDR3 nucleotides are TGCAGCGCCACGGAACTCGCTACCTACGAGCAGTACTTC. Amino acids: CSATELATYEQYF.

This clonotype was counted a few times. This rearrangement joins TRBV15 to TRBJ2-1; D unclear. The CDR3 length is 13 residues. Looked up from germline, CDR1 is LNHNV and CDR2 is YYDKDF (reference sequence). V lost 8 bases and J lost 3, with 11 bases in between. CDR3 nucleotides: TGTGCCACCGGCTCACCTCTCTACAATGAGCAGTTCTTC. Protein product: CATGSPLYNEQFF.

There are a few counts of this clonotype. V usage is TRBV5-1 and J usage is TRBJ2-1, with TRBD2 matching 8 bases. Germline V gene data show CDR1 as SGHRS and CDR2 as YFSETQ. This CDR3 is built from 17 residues. With 4 bases clipped from V and 6 bases from J, the junction kept 15 bases outside the gene matches. CDR3 nucleotides: TGCGCCAGCAGCCCAGATTACCCGGGGGGGCGTGTCAATGAGCAGTTCTTC. Residues: CASSPDYPGGRVNEQFF. The whole variable domain, remainder taken from reference TRBV5-1 and TRBJ2-1, is KAGVTQTPRYLIKTRGQQVTLSCSPISGHRSVSWYQQTPGQGLQFLFEYFSETQRNKGNFPGRFSGRQFSNSRSEMNVSTLELGDSALYLCASSPDYPGGRVNEQFFGPGTRLTVL.

V gene TRBV5-6 combines with J gene TRBJ2-5; either TRBD1 or TRBD2 may fit D (5 bases each). This CDR3 has 14 residues. Per germline, CDR1 SGHDT and CDR2 YYEEEE. Trimming removed 6 bases from V and 2 bases from J, with 14 bases in between. CDR3 sequence reads: CASTSGTLQETQYF. For the CDR3, the DNA is TGTGCCAGCACTTCCGGGACCCTGCAAGAGACCCAGTACTTC.

This clonotype was found many times. The V and J genes are TRBV27 and TRBJ1-6; possible D gene TRBD1, 6 bases. V lost 2 bases to trimming and J lost 0 bases, with 8 bases between them. The CDR3 sequence is 16 residues long. The V gene's germline CDR1 is MNHEY and CDR2 SMNVEV (reference sequence). The CDR3 DNA follows: TGTGCCAGCAGTTTACGGGGGGCCTCCTATAATTCACCCCTCCACTTT. Its protein product is CASSLRGASYNSPLHF.

The chain recombines TRBV4-1 with TRBJ1-1; the D gene is possibly TRBD1 (5 bases). The CDR3 length is 14 residues. Trimming removed 1 base from V and 1 base from J, with 7 bases in between. Germline CDR1 is MGHRA and CDR2 is YSYEKL. CDR3 amino acids: CASSQGRANTEAFF. CDR3 DNA sequence: TGCGCCAGCAGCCAAGGCAGGGCGAACACTGAAGCTTTCTTT.

The sample holds a few counts of this clonotype. The chain links TRBV5-1 to TRBJ2-2, with a weak D call TRBD1 (6 bases). The CDR3 is made up of 15 amino acids. The germline V gene encodes CDR1 SGHRS and CDR2 YFSETQ. Between the trimmed V and J ends, which lost 8 bases and 1 base, there was a span of 15 bases. The CDR3: CASGSGTRNTGELFF. CDR3 nucleotides: TGCGCCAGTGGATCCGGGACACGGAACACCGGGGAGCTGTTTTTT.

In its sample, this clonotype was seen a few times. The chain joins TRBV6-1 to TRBJ2-1; 7 bases match TRBD2. Germline V gives CDR1 MNHNS, CDR2 SASEGT. The CDR3 loop spans 14 amino acids. The trim removed 6 bases at V and 0 bases at J, leaving 2 bases unmatched. The CDR3 is CASRTGGSYNEQFF. The CDR3 DNA reads TGTGCCAGCAGGACGGGAGGCTCCTACAATGAGCAGTTCTTC.

V usage is TRBV19 and J usage is TRBJ2-2, with 7 bases identical to TRBD1. Trimming removed 6 bases from V and 1 base from J; junction bases left unmatched: 8. Germline V CDR1 and CDR2: LNHDA, SQIVND (reference sequence). The CDR3 runs 16 residues. In DNA form, the CDR3 reads TGTGCCAGTAGGTACCGCCGGGACAGGAACACCGGGGAGCTGTTTTTT. Its translation is CASRYRRDRNTGELFF.

This clonotype appeared a few times. This chain connects TRBV7-9 to TRBJ2-3, with 9 bases lining up with TRBD2. The CDR3 totals 16 residues. Trimming cost V 1 base and J 6 bases; bases outside gene matches: 8. Germline-derived CDR1 and CDR2 are SEHNR and FQNEAQ (reference sequence). In DNA form, the CDR3 reads TGTGCCAGCAGCTTAGGTCTGGTAGCGGGGGCCGATACGCAGTATTTT. It encodes CASSLGLVAGADTQYF.

The genes are TRBV27 and TRBJ1-6; D is undetermined. CDR1 and CDR2 from the germline V gene are MNHEY and SMNVEV (reference sequence). V lost 8 bases, J lost 0 bases, and 8 bases lay in between. The length of the CDR3 is 14 residues. The CDR3 protein is CASGRSSYNSPLHF. As DNA, the CDR3 is TGTGCCAGCGGGAGGAGCTCCTATAATTCACCCCTCCACTTT.

The V call is TRBV15, the J call TRBJ2-1; TRBD2 matches 14 bases. The CDR3 loop spans 16 amino acids. J lost 10 bases, V lost 8 bases, and 13 bases had no gene match. Germline assignment: CDR1 LNHNV and CDR2 YYDKDF (reference sequence). CDR3: CATRRLAGGSSIEQFF. DNA of the CDR3: TGTGCCACCCGAAGACTAGCGGGGGGGAGCAGCATCGAGCAGTTCTTC.

This clonotype has only a few counts. The CDR3 DNA reads TGCGCCAGCAGCGGCACAGGGGGCACTAATGAAAAACTGTTTTTT. Translated, it gives CASSGTGGTNEKLFF. The genes are TRBV5-1 and TRBJ1-4; TRBD1 matches 9 bases. CDR1 is SGHRS, CDR2 YFSETQ, per germline. V lost 4 bases and J lost 2; bases outside the gene matches: 3. CDR3 length equals 15 residues.

V is TRBV2 and J is TRBJ2-7; TRBD2 matches at 10 bases. Germline-derived CDR1 and CDR2 are SNHLY and FYNNEI. The CDR3 consists of 16 residues. The trim removed 7 bases at V and 7 bases at J, leaving 16 bases unmatched. CDR3 sequence: CASNTQQGAGGPEQYF. The CDR3 DNA sequence: TGTGCCAGCAATACACAGCAGGGAGCGGGAGGGCCGGAGCAGTACTTC.

This sequence joins TRBV11-2 and TRBJ1-5; D remains ambiguous. The V end lost 6 bases, the J end lost 0 bases, and 9 bases lay between the germline ends. CDR1 and CDR2 (germline): SGHAT, FQNNGV. This CDR3 has 14 residues. The CDR3 reads CASSTEASNQPQHF. CDR3 bases: TGTGCCAGCAGTACCGAGGCTAGCAATCAGCCCCAGCATTTT.

The table lists this clonotype with many counts. The rearrangement uses TRBV6-2 or TRBV6-3 and TRBJ1-2, with a possible D match to TRBD1 (5 bases). Germline CDR1 MNHEY, CDR2 SVGEGT. The CDR3 is 15 residues long. The V end was cut by 2 bases, the J end by 4 bases, with 14 bases between. CDR3 protein: CASSYVSGNAYGYTF. DNA for the CDR3: TGTGCCAGCAGTTACGTGTCAGGGAACGCCTATGGCTACACCTTC.

The chain carries TRBV5-1 and TRBJ2-5; D gene unclear. This CDR3 is 13 amino acids long. V gave up 0 bases and J gave up 6 bases, with 9 bases separating them. Germline V gene data show CDR1 as SGHRS and CDR2 as YFSETQ. CDR3: CASSLGVRQTQYF. The CDR3 DNA follows: TGCGCCAGCAGCTTGGGTGTGAGGCAGACCCAGTACTTC.

This clonotype was counted only a few times. This chain uses TRBV24-1 with TRBJ1-5, with 7 bases identical to TRBD1. The junction had 7 bases not matched to a gene; V was cut back by 4 bases and J by 2 bases. Germline CDR1 and CDR2: KGHDR and SFDVKD. This CDR3 region has 16 residues. CDR3 nucleotide sequence: TGTGCCACCAGTGACAAGACAGGGTTTGGCAATCAGCCCCAGCATTTT. Translation: CATSDKTGFGNQPQHF.

The chain is built from TRBV24-1 and TRBJ2-5, with 9 bases aligning to TRBD1. Germline loops: CDR1 KGHDR, CDR2 SFDVKD. The CDR3 contains 16 residues. V lost 1 base to trimming and J lost 5 bases; unmatched junction nucleotides: 7. CDR3 nucleotides: TGTGCCACCAGTGATTTAGGAGACAGGGGGTTCGAGACCCAGTACTTC. Translated, it gives CATSDLGDRGFETQYF.

The chain joins TRBV3-1 to TRBJ1-4, with a possible D match to TRBD1 (5 bases). CDR1 is LGHDT, CDR2 YNNKEL, per germline (reference sequence). V shed 4 bases and J shed 5 bases, with 17 bases lying between them. This CDR3 spans 16 amino acids. CDR3 DNA sequence: TGTGCCAGCAGCCGTGGGACGTCACAGCAGAATGAAAAACTGTTTTTT. This codes for CASSRGTSQQNEKLFF.

This clonotype came up a few times. The gene calls are TRBV18 and TRBJ1-5; D is ambiguous. The CDR3 covers 15 residues. CDR1 and CDR2 (germline): KGHSH, LQKENI. V lost 4 bases and J lost 6, with 16 bases in between. The CDR3 DNA reads as TGTGCCAGCTCACTCTCGACGGCAGGCGGTCAGCCCCAGCATTTT. Residues: CASSLSTAGGQPQHF. The variable domain in full, with the rest retrieved from reference TRBV18 and TRBJ1-5, is NAGVMQNPRHLVRRRGQEARLRCSPMKGHSHVYWYRQLPEEGLKFMVYLQKENIIDESGMPKERFSAEFPKEGPSILRIQQVVRGDSAAYFCASSLSTAGGQPQHFGDGTRLSIL.

This clonotype was counted between two and nine times. The V gene is TRBV5-6, the J gene TRBJ1-6, with D possibly being TRBD1 (5 bases). Deletions cut 0 bases from V and 9 bases from J, with 7 bases between. The CDR3 is 13 amino acids. CDR1 is SGHDT, CDR2 YYEEEE, per germline. CDR3 amino acids: CASSLAGSSPLHF. CDR3 in DNA: TGTGCCAGCAGCTTGGCAGGGTCTTCACCCCTCCACTTT.

This clonotype came up a few times. The chain combines TRBV12-3 or TRBV12-4 with TRBJ2-3; 9 nucleotides agree with TRBD2. This CDR3 has 14 amino acids. The V gene end was trimmed by 6 bases and the J gene end by 9 bases; junction bases not matched to a gene: 10. The CDR3 DNA is TGTGCCAGCAGGACCAGTAGCGGGGGAGGAACGCAGTATTTT. It codes for CASRTSSGGGTQYF.

The chain links TRBV6-1 to TRBJ1-1; the D is unclear. The V end was cut by 7 bases, the J end by 3 bases, with 3 bases between. Per germline, CDR1 MNHNS and CDR2 SASEGT. The CDR3 length is 10 residues. The CDR3 DNA sequence: TGTGCCAGCACGCACACTGAAGCTTTCTTT. Translated: CASTHTEAFF.

The sample holds one count of this clonotype. This chain links TRBV28 with TRBJ2-1; TRBD2 matches 8 bases. The CDR3 extends over 14 amino acids. V was pared by 3 bases and J by 9 bases, with 7 bases of the junction left unmatched. The V gene's germline CDR1 is MDHEN and CDR2 SYDVKM. CDR3 loop: CASSFYNGRVEQFF. Written as DNA, the CDR3 is TGTGCCAGCAGTTTTTATAACGGGAGGGTTGAGCAGTTCTTC.

CDR3 nucleotide sequence: TGCAGCGTTCGGACAGGGGCGTCGGGCAATCAGCCCCAGCATTTT. As protein: CSVRTGASGNQPQHF. V usage is TRBV29-1 and J usage is TRBJ1-5; 9 nucleotides align to TRBD1. There are 15 residues in the CDR3. The J segment lost 2 bases and the V segment lost 5 bases, leaving 7 bases of the junction unmatched. The germline V gene encodes CDR1 SQVTM and CDR2 ANQGSEA.

The chain joins TRBV5-6 to TRBJ2-1, with a tentative D call TRBD2 (6 bases). The length of the CDR3 is 15 residues. Trimming pared 7 bases from V and 8 bases from J, leaving 22 bases between. Germline CDR1 is SGHDT and CDR2 is YYEEEE. This CDR3 reads CASSLNPGSTYEQFF. DNA for the CDR3: TGTGCCAGCTCCCTTAATCCCGGGAGTACCTATGAGCAGTTCTTC.

V usage is TRBV2 and J usage is TRBJ2-5; 8 nucleotides line up with TRBD1. Germline assignment: CDR1 SNHLY and CDR2 FYNNEI. There are 14 residues in the CDR3. The junction had 2 bases not matched to a gene; V was cut back by 4 bases and J by 1 base. CDR3 in DNA: TGTGCCAGCAGTGCAGGACAGGGCCAAGAGACCCAGTACTTC. This codes for CASSAGQGQETQYF.